The present T cell receptor beta chain was sequenced within a study of T cells in localized non-small cell lung cancer. Study observations and caveats: Appearances in adjacent lung were noted for a median 57 of the top 100 tumor clones.

J gave up 0 bases and V 4 bases, and 9 bases lay outside the gene matches. Germline V gene lookup returns CDR1 WNHNN and CDR2 SYGVQD (reference sequence). CDR3 length: 16 residues. Worth noting for this clone: The antigen is undetermined.

Method: immunoSEQ multiplex PCR; TCRdb's copy keeps in-frame clones and lacks some. The sample lists 20,000 or so clones, roughly 80% occurring once. V gene TRBV10-1 combines with J gene TRBJ2-7, with TRBD1 matching over 7 bases. Sample: peripheral blood, taken before any cancer treatment. This TCR came from a man between 35 and 75 years old with stage I lung adenocarcinoma. In DNA form, the CDR3 reads TGCGCCAGCAGTGGACAGGGCCCTTCCTACTCCTACGAGCAGTACTTC. Translation gives CASSGQGPSYSYEQYF.